This TCR beta chain was captured in a study of breast tumors, draining lymph nodes, adjacent tissues. The study, taken as a whole, reports: Luminal-like breast cancer showed significantly higher tumor–nontumor repertoire similarity than basal-like. Data only fit, rather than demonstrated, lymph node origin of most tumor T cells. Tumor repertoires ranked between lymph nodes and nontumor tissue in diversity, with V and J gene preferences.

TCRdb itself ran the multiplex PCR reads through MiXCR, one entry per CDR3 protein. The table includes 200,000 to 250,000 distinct CDR3 sequences, roughly 32% detected once. This clonotype was detected many times. Its target is unknown. The germline V and J ends were trimmed by 5 bases and 2 bases, with 12 bases remaining between them. Germline CDR1 reads LNHNV; CDR2 reads YYDKDF (reference sequence). The CDR3 length is 15 residues. The lymph nodes were axillary draining lymph nodes from breast cancer patients. The chain has TRBV15 and TRBJ1-4; D gene uncertain. Specimen: axillary lymph node tissue. The TCR was taken from a female donor with breast cancer. Some clones in this sample may be carry-over from other donors' samples. The CDR3 nucleotides read TGTGCCACCAGCGGGGAATCCGCTACTAATGAAAAACTGTTTTTT. Protein: CATSGESATNEKLFF. Looking up the rest from reference TRBV15 and TRBJ1-4 gives the full variable domain: DAMVIQNPRYQVTQFGKPVTLSCSQTLNHNVMYWYQQKSSQAPKLLFHYYDKDFNNEADTPDNFQSRRPNTSFCFLDIRSPGLGDTAMYLCATSGESATNEKLFFGSGTQLSVL.